This is a list of T cell receptor beta chains from one sample in a study of OX40 agonist ivuxolimab in advanced cancers. Clones were read by immunoSEQ multiplex PCR, and TCRdb kept only the in-frame ones, dropping some. The sample shows 45,000 to 55,000 clones, 65% to 85% of them seen only once. Material: CD4+ or CD8+ T cells sorted from blood, obtained in a trial of the OX40 agonist ivuxolimab. Every receptor here comes from an adult with an advanced solid tumor such as melanoma, head and neck, liver or kidney cancer. Each CDR3 is given with its conserved first and last residue. D genes are given only for firm matches. Clone size is stated in some rows and not others, as once, few, many or a class when expanded.

v_gene: TRBV7-2; d_gene: TRBD2; j_gene: TRBJ2-3; abundance: -; CDR3aa: CASSLVAGGGTDTQYF; CDR3nt: TGTGCCAGCAGCTTAGTCGCGGGGGGGGGCACAGATACGCAGTATTTT
v_gene: TRBV6-6; d_gene: TRBD1; j_gene: TRBJ1-6; abundance: few; CDR3aa: CASRGQGEASPLHF; CDR3nt: TGTGCCAGCAGGGGACAGGGGGAAGCTTCACCCCTCCACTTT
v_gene: TRBV6-1; d_gene: TRBD1; j_gene: TRBJ1-2; abundance: -; CDR3aa: CASSEGWTGRRNGYTF; CDR3nt: TGTGCCAGCAGTGAAGGGTGGACAGGGAGGAGGAATGGCTACACCTTC
v_gene: TRBV5-1; d_gene: -; j_gene: TRBJ2-5; abundance: -; CDR3aa: CASSLAGAETQYF; CDR3nt: TGCGCCAGCAGCTTGGCCGGGGCGGAGACCCAGTACTTC
v_gene: TRBV27; d_gene: -; j_gene: TRBJ2-2; abundance: -; CDR3aa: CASSLYPGVGTGELFF; CDR3nt: TGTGCCAGCAGTTTATATCCAGGGGTAGGGACCGGGGAGCTGTTTTTT
v_gene: TRBV4-1; d_gene: -; j_gene: TRBJ1-4; abundance: -; CDR3aa: CASSQLLAGEKLFF; CDR3nt: TGCGCCAGCAGCCAACTCCTGGCGGGGGAAAAACTGTTTTTT
v_gene: TRBV15; d_gene: -; j_gene: TRBJ2-2; abundance: once; CDR3aa: CATSRGAWGADGELFF; CDR3nt: TGTGCCACCAGCAGAGGAGCATGGGGGGCTGACGGGGAGCTGTTTTTT
v_gene: TRBV9; d_gene: -; j_gene: TRBJ1-2; abundance: -; CDR3aa: CASSVEGAPMRGYTF; CDR3nt: TGTGCCAGCAGCGTAGAAGGGGCGCCTATGCGTGGCTACACCTTC
v_gene: TRBV19; d_gene: TRBD1; j_gene: TRBJ1-5; abundance: -; CDR3aa: CASSRQGWYGNQPQHF; CDR3nt: TGTGCCAGTAGTAGACAGGGGTGGTACGGCAATCAGCCCCAGCATTTT
v_gene: TRBV6-6; d_gene: -; j_gene: TRBJ2-7; abundance: few; CDR3aa: CASSRGPTYEQYF; CDR3nt: TGTGCCAGCAGTCGGGGACCCACCTACGAGCAGTACTTC
v_gene: TRBV7-2; d_gene: -; j_gene: TRBJ2-3; abundance: -; CDR3aa: CASSLAGTARTDTQYF; CDR3nt: TGTGCCAGCAGCTTAGCCGGAACGGCTCGGACAGATACGCAGTATTTT
v_gene: TRBV6-5; d_gene: TRBD2; j_gene: TRBJ2-7; abundance: -; CDR3aa: CASSRTPGGSYEQYF; CDR3nt: TGTGCCAGCAGTAGAACCCCGGGGGGATCCTACGAGCAGTACTTC
v_gene: TRBV18; d_gene: -; j_gene: TRBJ2-1; abundance: -; CDR3aa: CASSPLRSSYNEQFF; CDR3nt: TGTGCCAGCTCCCCCTTACGGAGCTCCTACAATGAGCAGTTCTTC
v_gene: TRBV5-1; d_gene: TRBD1; j_gene: TRBJ1-1; abundance: few; CDR3aa: CASSPGRTGGTEAFF; CDR3nt: TGCGCCAGCAGCCCGGGTAGGACAGGGGGCACTGAAGCTTTCTTT
v_gene: TRBV21-1; d_gene: -; j_gene: TRBJ2-1; abundance: -; CDR3aa: CASSKNDDRYNEQFF; CDR3nt: TGTGCCAGCAGCAAGAACGATGACAGGTACAATGAGCAGTTCTTC
v_gene: TRBV7-2; d_gene: -; j_gene: TRBJ2-7; abundance: -; CDR3aa: CASTEGLSGGYEQYF; CDR3nt: TGTGCCAGTACTGAGGGGTTGTCTGGCGGGTACGAGCAGTACTTC
v_gene: TRBV2; d_gene: -; j_gene: TRBJ1-6; abundance: -; CDR3aa: CASMGARNSPLHF; CDR3nt: TGTGCCAGCATGGGGGCGCGTAATTCACCCCTCCACTTT
v_gene: TRBV29-1; d_gene: -; j_gene: TRBJ1-5; abundance: few; CDR3aa: CSAGQDDQPQHF; CDR3nt: TGCAGCGCTGGCCAGGACGATCAGCCCCAGCATTTT
v_gene: TRBV19; d_gene: -; j_gene: TRBJ2-7; abundance: -; CDR3aa: CASSIGLSYEQYF; CDR3nt: TGTGCCAGTAGTATTGGGCTTAGCTACGAGCAGTACTTC
v_gene: TRBV6-1; d_gene: -; j_gene: TRBJ1-1; abundance: -; CDR3aa: CAQSKGENTEAFF; CDR3nt: TGTGCCCAAAGTAAGGGGGAAAACACTGAAGCTTTCTTT
v_gene: TRBV15; d_gene: TRBD1; j_gene: TRBJ1-2; abundance: -; CDR3aa: CATSRVQGADYGYTF; CDR3nt: TGTGCCACCAGCAGAGTCCAGGGGGCTGACTATGGCTACACCTTC
v_gene: TRBV5-6; d_gene: -; j_gene: TRBJ1-2; abundance: -; CDR3aa: CASSVQGLYGYTF; CDR3nt: TGTGCCAGCAGCGTGCAGGGGCTCTATGGCTACACCTTC
v_gene: TRBV27; d_gene: TRBD1; j_gene: TRBJ2-7; abundance: -; CDR3aa: CASTDRERTYEQYF; CDR3nt: TGTGCCAGCACCGACAGGGAGAGGACCTACGAGCAGTACTTC
v_gene: TRBV7-9; d_gene: -; j_gene: TRBJ1-6; abundance: -; CDR3aa: CASSLAQGSNSPLHF; CDR3nt: TGTGCCAGCAGCTTAGCACAGGGAAGTAATTCACCCCTCCACTTT
v_gene: TRBV2; d_gene: -; j_gene: TRBJ2-1; abundance: -; CDR3aa: CASSAQAAYNEQFF; CDR3nt: TGTGCCAGCAGTGCCCAAGCGGCCTACAATGAGCAGTTCTTC
v_gene: TRBV7-9; d_gene: TRBD1; j_gene: TRBJ2-5; abundance: -; CDR3aa: CASSPGTGQKETQYF; CDR3nt: TGTGCCAGCAGTCCCGGGACAGGGCAAAAAGAGACCCAGTACTTC
v_gene: TRBV7-9; d_gene: -; j_gene: TRBJ1-6; abundance: -; CDR3aa: CASSWGSSYNSPLHF; CDR3nt: TGTGCCAGCAGCTGGGGGAGCTCCTATAATTCACCCCTCCACTTT
v_gene: TRBV5-5; d_gene: -; j_gene: TRBJ1-4; abundance: few; CDR3aa: CASSMLLGEKLFF; CDR3nt: TGTGCCAGCAGCATGCTATTGGGGGAAAAACTGTTTTTT
v_gene: TRBV11-2; d_gene: -; j_gene: TRBJ1-5; abundance: few; CDR3aa: CASSLSRQFSNQPQHF; CDR3nt: TGTGCCAGCAGCTTAAGCAGGCAGTTTAGCAATCAGCCCCAGCATTTT
v_gene: TRBV6-5; d_gene: TRBD1; j_gene: TRBJ1-4; abundance: -; CDR3aa: CASSYQGANEKLFF; CDR3nt: TGTGCCAGCAGTTACCAGGGGGCTAATGAAAAACTGTTTTTT